The 4 T cell receptor beta chains listed next were all sequenced from one sample in a study of blood T cell repertoires in COVID-19. The protocol was immunoSEQ multiplex PCR, while the TCRdb copy is restricted to in-frame clones and leaves out a portion. The sample gives under 250,000 clones, around three quarters of which show up once; 5.5% is in the top ten. The sequencing input was peripheral blood. These receptors came from a woman in her 70s with acute or convalescent COVID-19.

The rearrangement links TRBV2 to TRBJ2-5; D might be TRBD2 (5 bases). Germline V gene sequence: CDR1 SNHLY, CDR2 FYNNEI. The CDR3 loop spans 13 amino acids. The V and J ends lost 8 bases and 2 bases respectively, with 12 bases between them. The CDR3 DNA is TGTGCCAGCGGAACGGGAACGCAAGAGACCCAGTACTTC. This gives the protein CASGTGTQETQYF.

This clone was found a few times. V is TRBV7-2 and J is TRBJ2-1; 7 bases map to TRBD2. The length of the CDR3 is 13 residues. The V segment lost 6 bases and the J segment 9 bases; nucleotides outside the gene matches: 8. The V gene's germline CDR1 is SGHTA and CDR2 FQGNSA. The DNA of the CDR3 is TGTGCCAGCAGAACGACTAGCTTCGGTGAGCAGTTCTTC. Protein sequence: CASRTTSFGEQFF.

This clone was seen a handful of times. The rearrangement links TRBV7-2 to TRBJ1-6; D is uncertain. With 0 bases removed from V and 7 bases from J, the gap between germline ends came to 4 bases. Germline V gene lookup returns CDR1 SGHTA and CDR2 FQGNSA. This CDR3 comprises 13 residues. CDR3 nucleotide sequence: TGTGCCAGCAGCTTAGCTCAGAATTCACCCCTCCACTTT. Encoded protein: CASSLAQNSPLHF.

The chain employs TRBV18 and TRBJ2-1; 11 nucleotides line up with TRBD2. The V segment lost 3 bases and the J segment 4 bases; nucleotides outside the gene matches: 5. The germline V gene encodes CDR1 KGHSH and CDR2 LQKENI. This CDR3 is built from 16 residues. The DNA of the CDR3 is TGTGCCAGCTCACCTCAACTAGCGGGGGAATACAATGAGCAGTTCTTC. This sequence encodes CASSPQLAGEYNEQFF.